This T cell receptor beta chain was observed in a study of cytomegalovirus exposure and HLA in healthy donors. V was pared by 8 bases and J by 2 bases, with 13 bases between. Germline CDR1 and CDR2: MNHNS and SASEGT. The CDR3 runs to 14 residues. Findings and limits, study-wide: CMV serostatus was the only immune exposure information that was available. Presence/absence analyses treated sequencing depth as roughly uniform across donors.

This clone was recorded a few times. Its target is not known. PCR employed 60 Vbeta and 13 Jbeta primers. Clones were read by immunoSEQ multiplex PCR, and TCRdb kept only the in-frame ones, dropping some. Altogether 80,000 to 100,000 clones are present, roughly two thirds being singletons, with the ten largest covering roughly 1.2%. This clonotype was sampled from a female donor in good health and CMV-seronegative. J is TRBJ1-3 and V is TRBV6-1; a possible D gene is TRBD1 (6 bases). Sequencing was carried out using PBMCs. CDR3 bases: TGTGCCAGCCTGAGCGGGGGCACTGGAAACACCATATATTTT. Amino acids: CASLSGGTGNTIYF.